The 8 T cell receptor beta chains below were found in one sample sequenced in a study of beta chain features in type 1 diabetes. Regarding the study as a whole: In every one of the four CD4+ subsets, TCRB CDR3s were moderately but significantly shorter in Type 1 diabetes patients.

Their cognate antigens are unknown. Reverse transcribing all isolated RNA meant expressed TCRB transcripts were sequenced. The protocol was immunoSEQ multiplex PCR, while the TCRdb copy is restricted to in-frame clones and leaves out a portion. The sample records roughly 730,000 clones, around an eighth being singletons. Sequencing was performed on naive CD4+ T cells from blood. These receptors originate from a man between 18 and 35 years old with type 1 diabetes.

The chain is built from TRBV19 and TRBJ2-2, with TRBD2 as a possible D gene (6 bases). The germline V gene encodes CDR1 LNHDA and CDR2 SQIVND (reference sequence). Deletions cut 7 bases from V and 4 bases from J, with 13 bases between. This CDR3 contains 14 residues. Here the CDR3 reads CASITGDGTGELFF. CDR3 sequence (DNA): TGTGCCAGTATCACGGGGGACGGCACCGGGGAGCTGTTTTTT.

The chain joins TRBV30 to TRBJ2-1, with D tentatively TRBD1 or TRBD2 (5 bases each). V was shortened by 0 bases and J by 4 bases, with 13 bases between the two germline ends. CDR1 is GTSNPN and CDR2 is SVGIG in the germline V gene (reference sequence). The CDR3 contains 15 residues. The chain's CDR3 is CAWSVRGRLYNEQFF. The CDR3 DNA sequence: TGTGCCTGGAGTGTACGGGGCAGGCTTTACAATGAGCAGTTCTTC.

This clone turned up a few times. The V gene is TRBV2, the J gene TRBJ2-5; 7 bases are shared with TRBD2. This CDR3 region has 14 residues. Germline V gene data show CDR1 as SNHLY and CDR2 as FYNNEI. V gave up 2 bases and J gave up 6 bases; unmatched junction bases: 6. CDR3 sequence: CASSESAGWKTQYF. In DNA, the CDR3 is TGTGCCAGCAGTGAATCAGCGGGGTGGAAGACCCAGTACTTC.

This clone has more than one count but fewer than ten. The chain has TRBV15 and TRBJ1-5; weak D call: TRBD1 (5 bases). V dropped 0 bases and J dropped 3 bases, with 12 bases sitting between them. Germline V CDR1 and CDR2: LNHNV, YYDKDF (reference sequence). CDR3 length: 16 amino acids. The CDR3: CATSRDRGQPNQPQHF. The CDR3 DNA reads as TGTGCCACCAGCAGAGATCGGGGCCAACCCAATCAGCCCCAGCATTTT.

About this clone itself: The sample contains more than one DNA sequence encoding this CDR3. V and J are TRBV6-5 and TRBJ1-5, with a possible D match to TRBD1 (5 bases). Germline CDR1 is MNHEY and CDR2 is SVGAGI. The CDR3 extends over 13 amino acids. The V end lost 6 bases, the J end lost 4 bases, and 10 bases lay between the germline ends. The CDR3 loop reads CASSSQGNQPQHF. Written as DNA, the CDR3 is TGTGCCAGCAGCTCTCAGGGTAATCAGCCCCAGCATTTT.

The rearrangement links TRBV9 to TRBJ2-7; TRBD2 matches at 10 bases. The ends lost 3 bases at V and 5 bases at J; junction bases unmatched: 14. The CDR3 loop spans 17 amino acids. The germline gives CDR1 SGDLS, CDR2 YYNGEE. CDR3 in amino acids: CASSGGEVGTSAHEQYF. CDR3 DNA: TGTGCCAGCAGCGGGGGAGAGGTGGGGACTAGCGCCCACGAGCAGTACTTC.

This clone was seen more than once but under ten times. The chain links TRBV28 to TRBJ2-4; TRBD1 agrees at 9 bases. The trim removed 5 bases at V and 6 bases at J, leaving 8 bases unmatched. Germline lookup yields CDR1 MDHEN and CDR2 SYDVKM. The CDR3 sequence is 15 residues long. The CDR3 nucleotides are TGTGCCAGCAGTGCCGGGGACAGGGCAGGAAACATTCAGTACTTC. As protein: CASSAGDRAGNIQYF.

This clone was seen ten or more times. Within the sample, other DNA sequences also encode this same CDR3. V usage is TRBV30 and J usage is TRBJ2-5; D unclear. This CDR3 comprises 13 residues. The ends were cut back, 0 bases at V and 2 bases at J, with 7 bases in the middle. Per germline, CDR1 GTSNPN and CDR2 SVGIG (reference sequence). The CDR3: CAWSVLGQETQYF. CDR3 in DNA: TGTGCCTGGAGTGTACTCGGACAAGAGACCCAGTACTTC.